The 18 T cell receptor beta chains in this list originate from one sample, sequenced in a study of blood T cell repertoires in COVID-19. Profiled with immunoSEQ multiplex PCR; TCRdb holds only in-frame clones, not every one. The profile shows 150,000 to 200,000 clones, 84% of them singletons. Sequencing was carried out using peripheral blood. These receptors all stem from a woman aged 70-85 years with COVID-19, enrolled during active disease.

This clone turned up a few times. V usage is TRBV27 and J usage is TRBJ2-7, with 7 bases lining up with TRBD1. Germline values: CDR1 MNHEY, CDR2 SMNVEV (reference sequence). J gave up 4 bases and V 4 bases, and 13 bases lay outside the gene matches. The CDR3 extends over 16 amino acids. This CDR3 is CASSSNQGVLTYEQYF. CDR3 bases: TGTGCCAGCAGTTCCAACCAGGGGGTCCTGACTTACGAGCAGTACTTC.

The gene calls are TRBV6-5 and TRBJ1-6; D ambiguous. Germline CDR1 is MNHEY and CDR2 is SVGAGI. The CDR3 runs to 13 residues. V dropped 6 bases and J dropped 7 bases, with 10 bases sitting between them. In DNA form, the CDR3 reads TGTGCCAGCAGGGAGGGCCAAAATTCACCCCTCCACTTT. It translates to CASREGQNSPLHF.

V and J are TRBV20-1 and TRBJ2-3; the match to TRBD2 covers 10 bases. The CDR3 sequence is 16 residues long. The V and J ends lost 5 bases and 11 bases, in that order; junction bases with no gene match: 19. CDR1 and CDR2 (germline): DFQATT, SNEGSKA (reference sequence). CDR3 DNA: TGCAGTGCTGGTGGGGTGTCTAGCGGGAGCCCGGAAGGGCAGTATTTT. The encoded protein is CSAGGVSSGSPEGQYF.

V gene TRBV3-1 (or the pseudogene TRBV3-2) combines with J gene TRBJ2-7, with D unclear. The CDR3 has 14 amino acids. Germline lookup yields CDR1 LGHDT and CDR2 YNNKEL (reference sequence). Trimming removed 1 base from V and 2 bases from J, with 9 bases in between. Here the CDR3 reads CASSQVRSTYEQYF. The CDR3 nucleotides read TGTGCCAGCAGCCAAGTTCGCAGTACCTACGAGCAGTACTTC.

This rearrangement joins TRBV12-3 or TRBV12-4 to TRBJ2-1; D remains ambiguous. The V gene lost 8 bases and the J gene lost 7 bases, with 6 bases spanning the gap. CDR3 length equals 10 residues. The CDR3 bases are TGTGCCAGCTCCCGGAATGAGCAGTTCTTC. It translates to CASSRNEQFF.

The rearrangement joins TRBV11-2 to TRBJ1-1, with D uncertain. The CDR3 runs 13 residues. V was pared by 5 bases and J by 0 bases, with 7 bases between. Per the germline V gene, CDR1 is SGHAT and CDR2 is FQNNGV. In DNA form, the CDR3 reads TGTGCCAGCAGCCTCAGGATGAACACTGAAGCTTTCTTT. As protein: CASSLRMNTEAFF.

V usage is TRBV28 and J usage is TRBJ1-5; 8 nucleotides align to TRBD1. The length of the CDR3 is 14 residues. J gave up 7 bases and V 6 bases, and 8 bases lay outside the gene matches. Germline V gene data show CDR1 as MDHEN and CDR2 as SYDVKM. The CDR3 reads CASRQGQGGQPQHF. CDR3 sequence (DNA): TGTGCCAGCAGGCAAGGACAGGGTGGGCAGCCCCAGCATTTT.

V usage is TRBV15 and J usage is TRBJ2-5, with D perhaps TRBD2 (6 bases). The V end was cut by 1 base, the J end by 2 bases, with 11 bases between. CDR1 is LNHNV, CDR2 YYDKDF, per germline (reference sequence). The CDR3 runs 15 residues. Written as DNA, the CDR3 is TGTGCCACCAGCAGAGGGGGACTGTATCAAGAGACCCAGTACTTC. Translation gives CATSRGGLYQETQYF.

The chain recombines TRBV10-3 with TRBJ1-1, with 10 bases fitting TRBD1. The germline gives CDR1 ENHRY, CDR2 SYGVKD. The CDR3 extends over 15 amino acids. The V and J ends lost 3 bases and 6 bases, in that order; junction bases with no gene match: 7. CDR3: CAISDPRGQGAEAFF. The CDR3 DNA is TGTGCCATCAGTGATCCACGAGGACAGGGGGCTGAAGCTTTCTTT.

The CDR3 DNA is TGTGCCAGCAGCCGCGGGACAGTACTCACAGATACGCAGTATTTT. Residues: CASSRGTVLTDTQYF. The chain is built from TRBV6-5 and TRBJ2-3; tentatively, D is TRBD1 (7 bases). Germline CDR1 is MNHEY and CDR2 is SVGAGI. Trimming removed 6 bases from V and 2 bases from J, with 15 bases in between. CDR3 size: 15 residues.

As DNA, the CDR3 is TGTGCCAGCAGTACCACGGGACAGGCGGATCAGCCCCAGCATTTT. This encodes CASSTTGQADQPQHF. The chain uses TRBV6-5 and TRBJ1-5, with 8 nucleotides matching TRBD1. V was pared by 5 bases and J by 5 bases, with 8 bases of the junction left unmatched. The germline V gene has CDR1 MNHEY and CDR2 SVGAGI. The CDR3 length is 15 residues.

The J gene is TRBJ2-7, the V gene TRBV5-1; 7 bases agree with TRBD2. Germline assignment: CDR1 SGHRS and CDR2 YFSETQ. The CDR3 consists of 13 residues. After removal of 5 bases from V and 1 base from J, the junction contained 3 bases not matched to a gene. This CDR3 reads CASRRETSYEQYF. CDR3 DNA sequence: TGCGCCAGCAGGCGGGAGACATCCTACGAGCAGTACTTC.

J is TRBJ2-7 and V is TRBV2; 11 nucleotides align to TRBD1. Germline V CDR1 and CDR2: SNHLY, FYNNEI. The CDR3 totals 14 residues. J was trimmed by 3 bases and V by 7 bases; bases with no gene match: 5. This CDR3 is CASNRDRGVYEQYF. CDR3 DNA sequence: TGTGCCAGCAATCGGGACAGGGGGGTCTACGAGCAGTACTTC.

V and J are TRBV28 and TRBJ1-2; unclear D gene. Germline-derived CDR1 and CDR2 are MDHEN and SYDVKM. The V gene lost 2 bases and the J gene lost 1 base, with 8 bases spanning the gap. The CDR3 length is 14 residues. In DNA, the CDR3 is TGTGCCAGCAGTTTAGCGACGGGTAACTATGGCTACACCTTC. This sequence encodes CASSLATGNYGYTF.

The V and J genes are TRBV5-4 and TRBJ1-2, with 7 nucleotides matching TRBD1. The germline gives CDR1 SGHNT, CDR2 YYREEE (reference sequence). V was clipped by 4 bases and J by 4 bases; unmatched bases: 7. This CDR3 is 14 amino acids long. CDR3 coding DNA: TGTGCCAGCAGCCGCCCCGGGACAGTCTATGGCTACACCTTC. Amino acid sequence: CASSRPGTVYGYTF.

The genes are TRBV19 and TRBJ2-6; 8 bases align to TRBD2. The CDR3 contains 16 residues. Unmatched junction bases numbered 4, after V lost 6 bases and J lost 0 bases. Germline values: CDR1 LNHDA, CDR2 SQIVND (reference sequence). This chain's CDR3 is CASSLAGFSGANVLTF. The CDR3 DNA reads TGTGCCAGTAGCCTAGCGGGCTTCTCTGGGGCCAACGTCCTGACTTTC.

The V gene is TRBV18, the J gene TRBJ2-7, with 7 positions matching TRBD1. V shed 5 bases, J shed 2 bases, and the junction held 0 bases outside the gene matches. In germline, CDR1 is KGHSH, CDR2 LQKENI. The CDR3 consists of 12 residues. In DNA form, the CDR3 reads TGTGCCAGCTCAACAGGGGCCTACGAGCAGTACGTC. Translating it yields CASSTGAYEQYV.

The CDR3 DNA follows: TGTGCCAGCAGGACGGGCCCCGGGGTGTATACCTTC. It yields the protein CASRTGPGVYTF. This chain uses TRBV2 with TRBJ1-2; no definite D call. Trimming removed 6 bases at V and 14 bases at J, with 19 bases between. The CDR3 has 12 residues. Germline-derived CDR1 and CDR2 are SNHLY and FYNNEI. Complete variable domain (other parts from reference TRBV2 and TRBJ1-2): EPEVTQTPSHQVTQMGQEVILRCVPISNHLYFYWYRQILGQKVEFLVSFYNNEISEKSEIFDDQFSVERPDGSNFTLKIRSTKLEDSAMYFCASRTGPGVYTFGSGTRLTVV.